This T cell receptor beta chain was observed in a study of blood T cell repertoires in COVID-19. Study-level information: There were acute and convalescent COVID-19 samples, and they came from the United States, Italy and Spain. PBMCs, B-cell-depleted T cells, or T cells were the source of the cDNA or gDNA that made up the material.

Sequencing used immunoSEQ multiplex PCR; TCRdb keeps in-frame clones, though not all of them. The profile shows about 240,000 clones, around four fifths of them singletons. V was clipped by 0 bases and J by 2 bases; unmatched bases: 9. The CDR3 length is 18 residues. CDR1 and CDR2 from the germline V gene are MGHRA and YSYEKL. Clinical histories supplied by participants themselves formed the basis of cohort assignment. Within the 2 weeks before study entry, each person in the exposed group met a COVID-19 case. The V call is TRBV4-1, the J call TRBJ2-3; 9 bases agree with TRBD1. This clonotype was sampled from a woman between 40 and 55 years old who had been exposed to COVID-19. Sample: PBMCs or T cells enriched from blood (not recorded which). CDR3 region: CASSQDRGGTGYTDTQYF. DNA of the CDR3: TGCGCCAGCAGCCAAGATAGAGGTGGGACAGGGTACACAGATACGCAGTATTTT.